A single sample gave rise to the 16 T cell receptor beta chains below, sequenced in a study of T cell repertoires in cytomegalovirus infection. TCRdb reprocessed the reads via MiXCR and lists one record per CDR3 protein. The top ten hold around 13% of the sample, which has 650,000 to 900,000 distinct CDR3 sequences, roughly 28% seen once. No antigen has been identified for these receptors. This sample comprised cultured CD8+ T cells from PBMCs, obtained from culture after CMV antigen stimulation. The receptors here all came from a human donor in good health (CMV status not recorded). Some clones in this sample may be carry-over from other donors' samples.

This clonotype was observed a few times. V and J are TRBV20-1 and TRBJ2-5; 11 bases match TRBD1. The CDR3 spans 13 residues. Trimming removed 3 bases from V and 5 bases from J; junction bases left unmatched: 2. Germline-derived CDR1 and CDR2 are DFQATT and SNEGSKA (reference sequence). The CDR3 DNA is TGCAGTGCTAGGGACAGGGGGCGTGAGACCCAGTACTTC. Residues: CSARDRGRETQYF.

This clonotype was seen a handful of times. V usage is TRBV6-5 and J usage is TRBJ1-5; perhaps TRBD1 as D (5 bases). The germline gives CDR1 MNHEY, CDR2 SVGAGI. V lost 10 bases to trimming and J lost 5 bases, with 18 bases between them. This CDR3 spans 14 amino acids. CDR3 region: CATSAGGSYQPQHF. CDR3 DNA: TGTGCCACCTCCGCTGGGGGTTCGTATCAGCCCCAGCATTTT.

The J gene is TRBJ2-1, the V gene TRBV2; either TRBD1 or TRBD2 may supply D (5 bases each). The length of the CDR3 is 17 residues. Germline V gene sequence: CDR1 SNHLY, CDR2 FYNNEI. V lost 6 bases and J 8 bases, leaving 26 bases between the germline ends. For the CDR3, the DNA is TGTGCCAGCAGCGCAGGTGGGGCGCGAGGGGCTATTTATGAGCAGTTCTTC. Encoded protein: CASSAGGARGAIYEQFF.

This clonotype appeared once. The CDR3 sequence is CASTVARGPYTEAFF. CDR3 sequence (DNA): TGTGCCAGCACCGTTGCCAGGGGGCCGTACACTGAAGCTTTCTTT. The rearrangement uses TRBV5-5 and TRBJ1-1, with 8 bases matching TRBD1. The germline CDR1 and CDR2 sequences are SGHKS and YYEKEE (reference sequence). The CDR3 is made up of 15 amino acids. V lost 6 bases to trimming and J lost 3 bases; unmatched junction nucleotides: 10.

This clonotype has just one count. This chain joins TRBV19 and TRBJ1-6, with D perhaps matching TRBD1 (5 bases). V lost 1 base to trimming and J lost 6 bases, with 7 bases between them. The CDR3 totals 14 residues. The germline CDR1 and CDR2 sequences are LNHDA and SQIVND (reference sequence). The CDR3 DNA follows: TGTGCCAGTAGTATAGGACAGAGTAATTCACCCCTCCACTTT. Translation: CASSIGQSNSPLHF.

This clonotype was seen once. The J gene is TRBJ2-1, the V gene TRBV28; D possibly matches TRBD1 or TRBD2 (5 bases each). This CDR3 comprises 14 residues. Deletions cut 3 bases from V and 5 bases from J, with 11 bases between. Germline CDR1 reads MDHEN; CDR2 reads SYDVKM. CDR3 sequence reads: CASSFGRENNEQFF. DNA of the CDR3: TGTGCCAGCAGTTTTGGCAGGGAGAACAATGAGCAGTTCTTC.

The V and J genes are TRBV4-1 and TRBJ1-6; D perhaps matches TRBD1 (5 bases). CDR1 MGHRA and CDR2 YSYEKL come from the germline V gene. This CDR3 comprises 15 residues. V was cut by 0 bases and J by 9 bases, with 12 bases left in between. The DNA for the CDR3 is TGCGCCAGCAGCCAAGAGGGCCAGGGATTTTCACCCCTCCACTTT. It is translated as CASSQEGQGFSPLHF.

The CDR3 DNA is TGTGCCAGCTCACCGGAGGACAGAAGCTCCTACGAGCAGTACGTC. Amino acid sequence: CASSPEDRSSYEQYV. The chain employs TRBV18 and TRBJ2-7; maybe TRBD1 (6 bases). CDR1 and CDR2 from the germline V gene are KGHSH and LQKENI. V was clipped by 3 bases and J by 0 bases, with 12 bases between them. CDR3 length equals 15 residues.

The chain links TRBV2 to TRBJ2-7; D is perhaps TRBD1 (6 bases). The ends were cut back, 3 bases at V and 3 bases at J, with 9 bases in the middle. Germline CDR1 reads SNHLY; CDR2 reads FYNNEI. The CDR3 contains 13 residues. The CDR3 is CASSDHRVYEQYF. The CDR3 DNA is TGTGCCAGCAGTGATCACAGGGTCTACGAGCAGTACTTC. Using reference TRBV2 and TRBJ2-7 for the parts outside the CDR3, the full variable domain is EPEVTQTPSHQVTQMGQEVILRCVPISNHLYFYWYRQILGQKVEFLVSFYNNEISEKSEIFDDQFSVERPDGSNFTLKIRSTKLEDSAMYFCASSDHRVYEQYFGPGTRLTVT.

In this sample, this clonotype turned up a few times. This chain joins TRBV23-1 and TRBJ1-5; D call uncertain. TRBV23-1 is designated an ORF whose function remains uncertain. The CDR3 covers 16 residues. The V gene lost 0 bases and the J gene lost 4 bases, with 13 bases spanning the gap. In DNA, the CDR3 is TGCGCCAGCAGTCAATCGAAGGACGATACTAATCAGCCCCAGCATTTT. This encodes CASSQSKDDTNQPQHF.

The chain couples TRBV19 to TRBJ1-2, with D unresolved. The V gene lost 5 bases and the J gene lost 4 bases, with 11 bases spanning the gap. CDR1 and CDR2 from the germline V gene are LNHDA and SQIVND (reference sequence). CDR3 length: 13 residues. CDR3 nucleotides: TGTGCCAGTAGTGAGGCTCTAGGCTATGGCTACACCTTC. Translation gives CASSEALGYGYTF.

The gene calls are TRBV13 and TRBJ2-1; D possibly corresponds to TRBD2 (5 bases). The CDR3 extends over 18 amino acids. V lost 4 bases, J lost 0 bases, and 19 bases lay in between. Germline lookup yields CDR1 PRHDT and CDR2 FYEKMQ (reference sequence). The CDR3 sequence: CASSSRSMDSSSYNEQFF. As DNA, the CDR3 is TGTGCCAGCAGCTCCCGCTCGATGGACTCAAGCTCCTACAATGAGCAGTTCTTC.

In its sample, this clonotype was seen a few times. This chain links TRBV12-3 or TRBV12-4 with TRBJ1-3, with D hard to call. Trimming removed 10 bases from V and 0 bases from J, with 13 bases in between. The CDR3 runs 14 residues. DNA for the CDR3: TGTGCCATCACATTACGGGGCTCTGGAAACACCATATATTTT. Residues: CAITLRGSGNTIYF.

The rearrangement links TRBV5-4 to TRBJ1-1; TRBD1 is a possible D gene (6 bases). Germline V gene sequence: CDR1 SGHNT, CDR2 YYREEE (reference sequence). The CDR3 contains 14 residues. With 5 bases removed from V and 4 bases from J, the gap between germline ends came to 15 bases. The CDR3 spells CASRGGEGGTEAFF. CDR3 DNA sequence: TGTGCCAGCAGGGGGGGTGAAGGGGGCACTGAAGCTTTCTTT. Combining the CDR3 with reference TRBV5-4 and TRBJ1-1 gives the whole variable domain ETGVTQSPTHLIKTRGQQVTLRCSSQSGHNTVSWYQQALGQGPQFIFQYYREEENGRGNFPPRFSGLQFPNYSSELNVNALELDDSALYLCASRGGEGGTEAFFGQGTRLTVV.

The sample holds a few counts of this clonotype. This rearrangement joins TRBV23-1 to TRBJ2-5; D not certain. TRBV23-1 is filed as an ORF, its function uncertain. The CDR3 loop spans 15 amino acids. V lost 1 base, J lost 3 bases, and 12 bases lay in between. The DNA of the CDR3 is TGCGCCAGCAGTCAATGGCAGGCCAGCAAAGAGACCCAGTACTTC. It specifies CASSQWQASKETQYF.

This clonotype was recorded many times. This chain joins TRBV19 and TRBJ2-3; 11 bases map to TRBD2. The CDR3 runs to 16 residues. Germline lookup yields CDR1 LNHDA and CDR2 SQIVND (reference sequence). Trimming took 2 bases from V and 5 from J; bases not matched to a gene: 6. This chain's CDR3 is CASSIRTSGRRDTQYF. The CDR3 bases are TGTGCCAGTAGTATACGGACTAGCGGGCGAAGAGATACGCAGTATTTT.